The source of this T cell receptor beta chain is a study of blood T cell repertoires in COVID-19. In the study overall: The analysed material was cDNA or gDNA that came from T cells, B-cell-depleted T cells, or PBMCs.

In Seattle, patients joined the study during active infection and were tracked longitudinally. Original handling: Estimates of nucleated cell counts were drawn from the amplification of reference gene primers. The assay was immunoSEQ multiplex PCR, and TCRdb's table has in-frame clones only and misses some. Clonal size and the V and J genes are those of that table, whereas D and trimming came from the DNA. The profile shows 500,000 to 600,000 clones, approximately 91% of them singletons. Germline CDR1 KGHSH, CDR2 LQKENI. Trimming cost V 3 bases and J 5 bases, with 7 bases left between them. The CDR3 is 12 amino acids.

The chain combines TRBV18 with TRBJ1-2, with unresolved D. Sequencing was done on a sample of peripheral blood. The origin of this receptor is a woman aged 50 to 65 with COVID-19, enrolled during active disease. The chain's CDR3 is CASSPADYGYTF. The CDR3, as DNA: TGTGCCAGCTCACCGGCAGATTATGGCTACACCTTC. Supplemented by reference TRBV18 and TRBJ1-2, the full variable domain reads NAGVMQNPRHLVRRRGQEARLRCSPMKGHSHVYWYRQLPEEGLKFMVYLQKENIIDESGMPKERFSAEFPKEGPSILRIQQVVRGDSAAYFCASSPADYGYTFGSGTRLTVV.